The sequence of this T cell receptor beta chain was determined in a study of T cell repertoires in cytomegalovirus infection. About the research overall: CMV infection and matching HLA type were both indicated by public TCR beta signatures.

Germline V CDR1 and CDR2: DFQATT, SNEGSKA (reference sequence). CDR3 length equals 12 residues. TCRdb reanalysed the reads using MiXCR and keeps one entry per CDR3 protein. The sample consists of some 300,000 distinct CDR3 sequences, roughly an eighth of them appearing once. A few counts support this clonotype. This TCR came from a human donor in good health (CMV status not recorded). Some clones in this sample may be carry-over from other donors' samples. The sequencing sample was made of PBMCs. The chain recombines TRBV20-1 with TRBJ2-5, with 9 bases that match TRBD1. CDR3 sequence: CTSGTGKETQYF. In nucleotides, the CDR3 is TGCACCTCCGGGACAGGGAAAGAGACCCAGTACTTC.